This TCR beta chain is from a study of blood T cell repertoires in COVID-19. Study summary: The study drew acute and convalescent COVID-19 samples from the United States, Italy and Spain. PBMCs, B-cell-depleted T cells, or T cells were the source of the cDNA or gDNA that made up the material.

Per the authors' pipeline: The assay estimated nucleated cells by amplifying reference gene primers. Sequencing was performed with immunoSEQ multiplex PCR; in TCRdb, only in-frame clones are kept and a portion is missing. V, J and clone size reflect that table, while D and trimming were determined from the DNA. The sample has about 240,000 clones; approximately 86% are singletons. The germline gives CDR1 MNHEY, CDR2 SVGAGI. Trimming stripped 5 bases from V and 2 bases from J, with 9 bases between. The CDR3 runs 13 residues. The V gene is TRBV6-5, the J gene TRBJ1-2; D is perhaps TRBD1 (5 bases). The sequenced sample was peripheral blood. The clonotype originates from a woman between 65 and 79 years old with active or convalescent COVID-19. CDR3 region: CASSPGHNYGYTF. CDR3 DNA sequence: TGTGCCAGCAGTCCCGGACACAACTATGGCTACACCTTC.